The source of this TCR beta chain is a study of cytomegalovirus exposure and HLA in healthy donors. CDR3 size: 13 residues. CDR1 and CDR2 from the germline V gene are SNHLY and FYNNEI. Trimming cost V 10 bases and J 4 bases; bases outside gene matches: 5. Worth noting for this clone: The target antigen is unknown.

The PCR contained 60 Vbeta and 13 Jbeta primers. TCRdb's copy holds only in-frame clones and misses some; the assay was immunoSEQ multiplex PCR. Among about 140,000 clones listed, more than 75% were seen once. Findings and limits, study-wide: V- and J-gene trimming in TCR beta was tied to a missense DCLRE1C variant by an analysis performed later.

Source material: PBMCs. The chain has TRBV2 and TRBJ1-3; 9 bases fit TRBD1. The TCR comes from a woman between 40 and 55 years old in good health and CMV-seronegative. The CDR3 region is CATQGAGGNTIYF. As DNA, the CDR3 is TGTGCCACACAGGGGGCGGGAGGAAACACCATATATTTT.